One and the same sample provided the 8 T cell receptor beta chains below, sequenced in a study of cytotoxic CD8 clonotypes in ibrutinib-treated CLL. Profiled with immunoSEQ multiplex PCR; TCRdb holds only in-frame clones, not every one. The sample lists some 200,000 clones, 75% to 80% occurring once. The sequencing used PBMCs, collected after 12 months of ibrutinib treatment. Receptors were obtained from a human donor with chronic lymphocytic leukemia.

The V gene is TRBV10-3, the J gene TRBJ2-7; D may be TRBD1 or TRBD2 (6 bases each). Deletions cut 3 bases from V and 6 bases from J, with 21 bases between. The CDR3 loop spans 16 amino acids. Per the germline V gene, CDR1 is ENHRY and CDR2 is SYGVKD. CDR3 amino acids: CAISESGGGLVAEQYF. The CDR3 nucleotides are TGTGCCATCAGTGAATCCGGTGGGGGGCTTGTGGCCGAGCAGTACTTC.

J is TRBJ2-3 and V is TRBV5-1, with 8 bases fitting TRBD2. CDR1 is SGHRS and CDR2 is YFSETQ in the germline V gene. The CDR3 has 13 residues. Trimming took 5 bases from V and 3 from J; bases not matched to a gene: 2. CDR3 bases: TGCGCCAGCAGACTAGCGGATACAGATACGCAGTATTTT. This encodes CASRLADTDTQYF. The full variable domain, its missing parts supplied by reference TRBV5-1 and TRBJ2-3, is KAGVTQTPRYLIKTRGQQVTLSCSPISGHRSVSWYQQTPGQGLQFLFEYFSETQRNKGNFPGRFSGRQFSNSRSEMNVSTLELGDSALYLCASRLADTDTQYFGPGTRLTVL.

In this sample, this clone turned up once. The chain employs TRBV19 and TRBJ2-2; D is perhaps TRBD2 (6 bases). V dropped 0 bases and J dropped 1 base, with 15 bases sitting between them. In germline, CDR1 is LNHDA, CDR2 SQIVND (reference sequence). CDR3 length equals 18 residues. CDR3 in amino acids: CASSIEQWGEWNTGELFF. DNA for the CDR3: TGTGCCAGTAGTATAGAACAGTGGGGGGAGTGGAACACCGGGGAGCTGTTTTTT.

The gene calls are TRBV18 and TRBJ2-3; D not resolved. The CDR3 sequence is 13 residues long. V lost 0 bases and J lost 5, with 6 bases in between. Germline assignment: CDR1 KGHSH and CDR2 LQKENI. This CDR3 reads CASSPPSGDTQYF. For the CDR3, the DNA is TGTGCCAGCTCACCACCTTCGGGAGATACGCAGTATTTT.

The DNA of the CDR3 is TGTGCCATCAGTTCGGGAGCGGGCAACTACGAGCAGTACTTC. This translates into CAISSGAGNYEQYF. The chain combines TRBV10-3 with TRBJ2-7, with D perhaps TRBD2 (6 bases). Germline loops: CDR1 ENHRY, CDR2 SYGVKD. The V end was cut by 5 bases, the J end by 3 bases, with 14 bases between. This CDR3 has 14 residues.

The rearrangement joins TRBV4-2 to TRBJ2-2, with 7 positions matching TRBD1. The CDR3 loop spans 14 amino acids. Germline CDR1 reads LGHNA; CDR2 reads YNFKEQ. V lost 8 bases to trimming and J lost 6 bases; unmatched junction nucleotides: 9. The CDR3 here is CASGPPTGSGELFF. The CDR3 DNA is TGTGCCAGCGGTCCCCCGACAGGGTCCGGGGAGCTGTTTTTT.

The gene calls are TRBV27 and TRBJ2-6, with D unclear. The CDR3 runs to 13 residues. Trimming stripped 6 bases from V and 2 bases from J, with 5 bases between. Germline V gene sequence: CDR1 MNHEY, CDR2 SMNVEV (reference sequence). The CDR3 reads CASRPTGANVLTF. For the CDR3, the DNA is TGTGCCAGCAGACCCACTGGGGCCAACGTCCTGACTTTC. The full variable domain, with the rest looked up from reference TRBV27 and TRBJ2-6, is EAQVTQNPRYLITVTGKKLTVTCSQNMNHEYMSWYRQDPGLGLRQIYYSMNVEVTDKGDVPEGYKVSRKEKRNFPLILESPSPNQTSLYFCASRPTGANVLTFGAGSRLTVL.

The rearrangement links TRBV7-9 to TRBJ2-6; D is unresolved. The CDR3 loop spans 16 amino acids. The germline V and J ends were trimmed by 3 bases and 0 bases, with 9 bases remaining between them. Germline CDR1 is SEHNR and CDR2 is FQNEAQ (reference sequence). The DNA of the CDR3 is TGTGCCAGCAGCTTCCATTGGTCCTCTGGGGCCAACGTCCTGACTTTC. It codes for CASSFHWSSGANVLTF.